The 10 T cell receptor beta chains reported below all come from one sample, sequenced in a study of blood T cell repertoires in COVID-19. The assay was immunoSEQ multiplex PCR, and TCRdb's table has in-frame clones only and misses some. The sample yields about 200,000 clones, about 88% seen once. Sequencing was done on a sample of peripheral blood. Every receptor here comes from a woman aged 45-65 years with COVID-19, enrolled during active disease.

The table lists this clone with a few counts. The J gene is TRBJ1-1, the V gene TRBV12-3 or TRBV12-4, with 9 bases matching TRBD1. This CDR3 is 12 amino acids long. With 3 bases clipped from V and 10 bases from J, the junction kept 3 bases outside the gene matches. CDR3 sequence: CASSFRGQGAFF. DNA of the CDR3: TGTGCCAGCAGTTTTAGGGGACAGGGAGCTTTCTTT.

The V call is TRBV6-6, the J call TRBJ1-2; the D gene is possibly TRBD1 (5 bases). Trimming cost V 4 bases and J 7 bases, with 16 bases left between them. The CDR3 spans 14 residues. The germline V gene has CDR1 MNHNY and CDR2 SVGAGI (reference sequence). This chain's CDR3 is CASSLVRVGLGYTF. DNA of the CDR3: TGTGCCAGCAGTTTAGTCAGGGTAGGGCTTGGCTACACCTTC.

This sequence joins TRBV24-1 and TRBJ1-2; TRBD1 might be the D (5 bases). Germline CDR1 reads KGHDR; CDR2 reads SFDVKD. This CDR3 has 16 amino acids. V dropped 3 bases and J dropped 4 bases, with 17 bases sitting between them. The CDR3 loop reads CATSDTTRAPFYGYTF. DNA of the CDR3: TGTGCCACCAGTGATACGACCAGGGCCCCTTTCTATGGCTACACCTTC.

The rearrangement uses TRBV5-4 and TRBJ2-7, with 14 bases identical to TRBD2. Trimming removed 3 bases from V and 3 bases from J; junction bases left unmatched: 8. Germline V lookup: CDR1 SGHNT, CDR2 YYREEE (reference sequence). The CDR3 consists of 17 residues. CDR3 amino acids: CASSSDGTSGGLYEQYF. Here the CDR3 DNA reads TGTGCCAGCAGCTCCGACGGGACTAGCGGGGGCCTCTACGAGCAGTACTTC.

The chain combines TRBV5-1 with TRBJ1-1; tentative D call: TRBD1 (5 bases). V was cut by 5 bases and J by 3 bases, with 11 bases left in between. The germline V gene has CDR1 SGHRS and CDR2 YFSETQ. CDR3 length: 13 residues. This chain's CDR3 is CASRGTGYTEAFF. The CDR3 nucleotides read TGCGCCAGCAGGGGAACAGGATACACTGAAGCTTTCTTT.

As to this clone: This sample includes further DNA sequences coding for the same CDR3. V gene TRBV5-1 combines with J gene TRBJ2-1, with 12 bases lining up with TRBD2. Per germline, CDR1 SGHRS and CDR2 YFSETQ. J gave up 7 bases and V 2 bases, and 7 bases lay outside the gene matches. This CDR3 has 16 amino acids. CDR3 nucleotides: TGCGCCAGCAGCTTAGCATCTAGCGGGGGGGCGAATGAGCAGTTCTTC. Translating it yields CASSLASSGGANEQFF. Combining the CDR3 with reference TRBV5-1 and TRBJ2-1 gives the whole variable domain KAGVTQTPRYLIKTRGQQVTLSCSPISGHRSVSWYQQTPGQGLQFLFEYFSETQRNKGNFPGRFSGRQFSNSRSEMNVSTLELGDSALYLCASSLASSGGANEQFFGPGTRLTVL.

The chain is built from TRBV30 and TRBJ2-1, with 7 bases identical to TRBD1. CDR3 length: 14 residues. The junction had 4 bases not matched to a gene; V was cut back by 2 bases and J by 3 bases. Per the germline V gene, CDR1 is GTSNPN and CDR2 is SVGIG (reference sequence). CDR3 region: CAWSIQGHYNEQFF. The DNA for the CDR3 is TGTGCCTGGAGTATACAGGGGCACTACAATGAGCAGTTCTTC. The variable domain in full, completed from reference TRBV30 and TRBJ2-1, reads SQTIHQWPATLVQPVGSPLSLECTVEGTSNPNLYWYRQAAGRGLQLLFYSVGIGQISSEVPQNLSASRPQDRQFILSSKKLLLSDSGFYLCAWSIQGHYNEQFFGPGTRLTVL.

The chain carries TRBV4-1 and TRBJ1-5; 7 bases line up with TRBD1. Germline V gene data show CDR1 as MGHRA and CDR2 as YSYEKL. CDR3 length: 13 amino acids. V shed 3 bases and J 7 bases; nucleotides not matched to a gene: 3. CDR3: CASSHQGDQPQHF. In DNA form, the CDR3 reads TGCGCCAGCAGCCACCAGGGGGACCAGCCCCAGCATTTT.

The rearrangement joins TRBV4-3 to TRBJ1-6, with TRBD1 matching 7 bases. Germline loops: CDR1 LGHNA, CDR2 YSLEER. This CDR3 comprises 18 residues. V trimming: 3 bases; J trimming: 3 bases; junction bases outside the gene matches: 11. CDR3 loop: CASSHPHKGANYNSPLHF. CDR3 sequence (DNA): TGCGCCAGCAGCCATCCCCATAAGGGGGCGAACTATAATTCACCCCTCCACTTT.

The chain combines TRBV20-1 with TRBJ2-7; 9 nucleotides line up with TRBD2. The germline gives CDR1 DFQATT, CDR2 SNEGSKA (reference sequence). With V trimmed by 3 bases and J by 1 base, 13 bases remained unmatched. The CDR3 loop spans 17 amino acids. The CDR3 reads CSASTPVSGGRSYEQYF. CDR3 DNA: TGCAGTGCTAGTACCCCGGTGAGCGGGGGGAGATCCTACGAGCAGTACTTC.